What follows describes a single T cell receptor beta chain. Its matching antigen is unknown. These data belong to a study of T-cell reconstitution after alpha-beta-depleted transplantation in children. General study results and limits: Where alpha-beta T cells came from about two months after transplant was reportedly several hundred expanded graft clones.

Library preparation (for TCRbeta) was performed with unique molecular identifiers. TCRdb recomputed calls from the PCR reads with MiXCR, one row per CDR3 protein. This table holds around 370,000 distinct CDR3 sequences, about 17% found once. With 4 bases removed from V and 4 bases from J, the gap between germline ends came to 20 bases. The CDR3 has 15 residues. Germline V gives CDR1 SQVTM, CDR2 ANQGSEA. This sample comprised PBMCs, mostly from graft donor cells, obtained 360 days after TCRalphabeta/CD19-depleted stem cell transplant. The sequence came from a male patient between 2 and 10 years old who had a stem cell transplant for acute lymphoblastic leukemia, so the T cells may come from the graft donor. This rearrangement joins TRBV29-1 to TRBJ2-7; a weak D match, TRBD1 (7 bases). As DNA, the CDR3 is TGCAGCGTTGTGGGGGGACAGCTCGGCAGTTACGAGCAGTACTTC. This gives the protein CSVVGGQLGSYEQYF.